This entry lists 4 T cell receptor beta chains sequenced from one sample in a study of metastatic and nonmetastatic thyroid tumors. Patients were all untreated before their thyroid surgery. TCRdb re-processed the PCR reads through MiXCR. The table lists around 12,000 clones, around two fifths of them singletons, with roughly 16% in the top ten. Sequences were obtained from tumor tissue. The origin of the receptors is a female donor with papillary thyroid cancer or a benign thyroid nodule (not recorded which). Some clones in this sample may be carry-over from other donors' samples.

This chain links TRBV6-1 with TRBJ2-1, with D uncertain. V lost 0 bases, J lost 3 bases, and 9 bases lay in between. The CDR3 has 15 amino acids. The V gene's germline CDR1 is MNHNS and CDR2 SASEGT. Here the CDR3 reads CASSEAPGYYNEQFF. DNA of the CDR3: TGTGCCAGCAGTGAAGCGCCTGGCTACTACAATGAGCAGTTCTTC.

The V gene is TRBV6-2 or TRBV6-3, the J gene TRBJ2-1; no definite D call. Per germline, CDR1 MNHEY and CDR2 SVGEGT. This CDR3 comprises 14 residues. The V end was cut by 5 bases, the J end by 8 bases, with 16 bases between. The DNA of the CDR3 is TGTGCCAGCAGTCGCCCATTTGGAGACTATGAGCAGTTCTTC. Translated: CASSRPFGDYEQFF.

This clone was found a few times. This chain connects TRBV15 to TRBJ2-1; TRBD2 aligns across 14 bases. The trim removed 10 bases at V and 10 bases at J, leaving 6 bases unmatched. The CDR3 consists of 13 residues. Germline CDR1 reads LNHNV; CDR2 reads YYDKDF (reference sequence). DNA for the CDR3: TGTGCCAGTTCGGGACTAGCGGGAGAGGAGCAGTTCTTC. This sequence encodes CASSGLAGEEQFF.

Remarks on this clone: An end of the junction does not agree with germline; a read error may underlie this. The V gene is TRBV18, the J gene TRBJ2-2, with D unresolved. CDR1 and CDR2 from the germline V gene are KGHSH and LQKENI. The CDR3 has 14 amino acids. This CDR3 reads CAISPDETYGELFF. Here the CDR3 DNA reads TGTGCCATCTCACCGGACGAGACGTACGGGGAGCTGTTTTTT.